The 32 T cell receptor beta chains below all came from one sample that was sequenced in a study of blood T cell repertoires in COVID-19. The table came from immunoSEQ multiplex PCR; TCRdb's copy has only in-frame clones and leaves some out. Of approximately 290,000 clones listed, approximately 90% are singletons. What was sequenced was peripheral blood. These receptors came from a woman aged 60-70 years with acute or convalescent COVID-19.

V is TRBV19 and J is TRBJ2-7, with 10 bases that match TRBD1. In germline, CDR1 is LNHDA, CDR2 SQIVND (reference sequence). Losses at the gene ends were 6 bases for V and 5 bases for J; bases not matched to a gene: 7. CDR3 length equals 14 residues. The CDR3 nucleotides read TGTGCCAGTAGGGGGGACAGGGGTCTCCACGAGCAGTACTTC. Translation gives CASRGDRGLHEQYF.

The J gene is TRBJ1-2, the V gene TRBV4-3, with D tentatively TRBD1 (6 bases). This CDR3 has 16 amino acids. Germline CDR1 reads LGHNA; CDR2 reads YSLEER. Trimming removed 0 bases from V and 2 bases from J, with 13 bases in between. Written as DNA, the CDR3 is TGCGCCAGCAGCCAAGATCGAGGGGGAACCAACTATGGCTACACCTTC. Translating it yields CASSQDRGGTNYGYTF.

This chain connects TRBV28 to TRBJ2-2, with TRBD1 identical over 10 bases. The CDR3 runs to 16 residues. Germline CDR1 reads MDHEN; CDR2 reads SYDVKM. Trimming at V came to 6 bases and at J to 5 bases, leaving 9 bases not matched to a gene. The CDR3 here is CASSSPGQGMTGELFF. CDR3 in DNA: TGTGCCAGCAGCTCTCCGGGACAGGGGATGACCGGGGAGCTGTTTTTT.

J is TRBJ1-5 and V is TRBV24-1; 7 bases map to TRBD1. This CDR3 comprises 15 residues. Losses at the gene ends were 2 bases for V and 6 bases for J; bases not matched to a gene: 6. Per germline, CDR1 KGHDR and CDR2 SFDVKD. The DNA for the CDR3 is TGTGCCACCAGTGATTCCGACAGGGAAGGTCAGCCCCAGCATTTT. Translated, it gives CATSDSDREGQPQHF.

The chain has TRBV7-3 and TRBJ2-2, with 9 nucleotides matching TRBD1. Germline CDR1 is SGHTA and CDR2 is FQGTGA. The junction had 5 bases not matched to a gene; V was cut back by 1 base and J by 2 bases. This CDR3 has 17 residues. CDR3 DNA: TGTGCCAGCAGCTTAATGCGGGGACAGGGAAACACCGGGGAGCTGTTTTTT. This sequence encodes CASSLMRGQGNTGELFF. The full variable domain, in which reference TRBV7-3 and TRBJ2-2 provide the parts outside the CDR3, is GAGVSQTPSNKVTEKGKYVELRCDPISGHTALYWYRQSLGQGPEFLIYFQGTGAADDSGLPNDRFFAVRPEGSVSTLKIQRTERGDSAVYLCASSLMRGQGNTGELFFGEGSRLTVL.

The CDR3 coding sequence is TGTGCCAGCAGTTTTTCAGGGGGCTCACCCCTCCACTTT. It translates to CASSFSGGSPLHF. The J gene is TRBJ1-6, the V gene TRBV12-3 or TRBV12-4, with 8 bases that match TRBD1. J gave up 10 bases and V 3 bases, and 2 bases lay outside the gene matches. This CDR3 comprises 13 residues.

V usage is TRBV10-3 and J usage is TRBJ1-2; possibly TRBD1 for D (5 bases). Germline V gene data show CDR1 as ENHRY and CDR2 as SYGVKD. The CDR3 runs 16 residues. The V end lost 4 bases, the J end lost 2 bases, and 17 bases lay between the germline ends. The CDR3 region has the DNA TGTGCCATCAGTGGGTCTGAAGTGGGGCAGAACTATGGCTACACCTTC. Its protein product is CAISGSEVGQNYGYTF.

V and J are TRBV4-2 and TRBJ2-5; no definite D call. V lost 0 bases to trimming and J lost 4 bases, with 6 bases between them. Looked up from germline, CDR1 is LGHNA and CDR2 is YNFKEQ. The CDR3 has 13 amino acids. The CDR3 spells CASSQDRGETQYF. The CDR3 coding sequence is TGTGCCAGCAGCCAAGACCGAGGAGAGACCCAGTACTTC.

The V and J genes are TRBV29-1 and TRBJ1-4; 7 bases line up with TRBD1. Trimming removed 5 bases from V and 8 bases from J; junction bases left unmatched: 8. Germline lookup yields CDR1 SQVTM and CDR2 ANQGSEA. CDR3 length equals 13 residues. The CDR3 reads CSVTEGAHEKLFF. CDR3 nucleotides: TGCAGCGTTACCGAGGGGGCACACGAAAAACTGTTTTTT.

This chain links TRBV5-6 with TRBJ1-2, with D possibly matching TRBD1 (5 bases). Trimming left V 9 bases short and J 4 bases short, with 19 bases between. The CDR3 has 14 residues. Germline loops: CDR1 SGHDT, CDR2 YYEEEE. CDR3 sequence reads: CATHWGREVYGYTF. The CDR3 nucleotides are TGTGCCACCCACTGGGGCAGGGAAGTCTATGGCTACACCTTC.

V is TRBV2 and J is TRBJ1-6; 9 bases line up with TRBD1. The CDR3 is 14 residues long. V dropped 6 bases and J dropped 7; count of bases not matched to a gene: 4. Germline loops: CDR1 SNHLY, CDR2 FYNNEI. CDR3: CASRLTGGNSPLHF. As DNA, the CDR3 is TGTGCCAGCAGGCTGACAGGGGGGAATTCACCCCTCCACTTT.

This clone was detected once. The chain uses TRBV4-2 and TRBJ1-6; 7 positions agree with TRBD1. With 6 bases clipped from V and 5 bases from J, the junction kept 7 bases outside the gene matches. Germline V gene lookup returns CDR1 LGHNA and CDR2 YNFKEQ. This CDR3 spans 15 amino acids. The CDR3 spells CASRRDGTDNSPLHF. The CDR3 nucleotides are TGTGCCAGCAGGCGCGACGGGACAGATAATTCACCCCTCCACTTT.

The chain uses TRBV6-2 or TRBV6-3 and TRBJ2-5; TRBD2 agrees at 7 bases. This CDR3 is built from 17 residues. The V segment lost 2 bases and the J segment 1 base; nucleotides outside the gene matches: 10. Germline-derived CDR1 and CDR2 are MNHEY and SVGEGT. This chain's CDR3 is CASSYALGRETQETQYF. DNA for the CDR3: TGTGCCAGCAGTTACGCCTTGGGGCGGGAGACCCAAGAGACCCAGTACTTC.

The CDR3 loop reads CASRAGQGWAYEQYF. CDR3 in DNA: TGTGCCAGCAGGGCAGGGCAAGGGTGGGCCTACGAGCAGTACTTC. This chain uses TRBV11-2 with TRBJ2-7, with D perhaps matching TRBD1 (5 bases). This CDR3 has 15 residues. With 6 bases removed from V and 2 bases from J, the gap between germline ends came to 17 bases. CDR1 and CDR2 (germline): SGHAT, FQNNGV.

The chain couples TRBV5-4 to TRBJ2-7; D not resolved. Germline values: CDR1 SGHNT, CDR2 YYREEE (reference sequence). CDR3 length: 14 amino acids. V was clipped by 4 bases and J by 12 bases, with 23 bases between them. The CDR3 reads CASSANPLLKIPYF. As DNA, the CDR3 is TGTGCCAGCAGCGCCAACCCGCTACTTAAAATTCCGTACTTC.

The chain recombines TRBV19 with TRBJ2-3; D gene uncertain. Germline CDR1 LNHDA, CDR2 SQIVND (reference sequence). This CDR3 has 18 residues. Trimming pared 0 bases from V and 0 bases from J, leaving 16 bases between. CDR3 sequence: CASSIDGVSATSTDTQYF. The CDR3, as DNA: TGTGCCAGTAGTATAGATGGTGTAAGCGCCACTAGCACAGATACGCAGTATTTT.

The CDR3 region has the DNA TGCGCCAGCAGTGACTTAGCGAGAGGTTCCTACAATGAGCAGTTCTTC. Its protein is CASSDLARGSYNEQFF. The rearrangement uses TRBV10-2 and TRBJ2-1; tentatively, D is TRBD2 (5 bases). The CDR3 has 16 amino acids. V lost 3 bases and J lost 1, with 13 bases in between. Germline values: CDR1 WSHSY, CDR2 SAAADI.

This clone was seen once. The CDR3 nucleotides read TGTGCCAGCAGTGAATCTGCAGGGGGAGTGAGCAATCAGCCCCAGCATTTT. Its protein product is CASSESAGGVSNQPQHF. The J gene is TRBJ1-5, the V gene TRBV6-1; TRBD1 agrees at 7 bases. The trim removed 2 bases at V and 1 base at J, leaving 8 bases unmatched. CDR3 length equals 17 residues. CDR1 and CDR2 from the germline V gene are MNHNS and SASEGT.

J is TRBJ2-3 and V is TRBV14; 8 positions agree with TRBD2. Trimming took 5 bases from V and 1 from J; bases not matched to a gene: 11. CDR3 length: 17 residues. In germline, CDR1 is SGHDN, CDR2 FVKESK. This CDR3 reads CASSLPAGTSRTDTQYF. The CDR3 DNA sequence: TGTGCCAGCAGCTTGCCGGCCGGGACTAGTCGCACAGATACGCAGTATTTT.

V usage is TRBV9 and J usage is TRBJ1-2, with 8 bases fitting TRBD1. Germline loops: CDR1 SGDLS, CDR2 YYNGEE. Germline trimming cut 5 bases from V and 0 bases from J; bases unmatched to any gene: 24. The CDR3 runs 21 residues. The DNA of the CDR3 is TGTGCCAGCAGGGGGAGGATCCGGACAGGGCCCGGCGAATCCTCTAACTATGGCTACACCTTC. Amino acids: CASRGRIRTGPGESSNYGYTF.

The chain combines TRBV28 with TRBJ2-1; 10 bases match TRBD2. CDR3 length: 15 residues. Looked up from germline, CDR1 is MDHEN and CDR2 is SYDVKM. The trim removed 6 bases at V and 2 bases at J, leaving 4 bases unmatched. As DNA, the CDR3 is TGTGCCAGCAGCACTAGCGGGGCCCCCTACAATGAGCAGTTCTTC. Translation gives CASSTSGAPYNEQFF.

This chain uses TRBV7-9 with TRBJ1-4; possibly TRBD1 for D (6 bases). The CDR3 covers 12 residues. V lost 6 bases and J lost 6, with 8 bases in between. Looked up from germline, CDR1 is SEHNR and CDR2 is FQNEAQ (reference sequence). CDR3 amino acids: CASSRTDEKLFF. The CDR3 coding sequence is TGTGCCAGCAGTCGGACAGATGAAAAACTGTTTTTT.

This clone was seen only once. The chain has TRBV5-1 and TRBJ2-1; TRBD1 agrees at 11 bases. Germline V gives CDR1 SGHRS, CDR2 YFSETQ. The ends lost 5 bases at V and 6 bases at J; junction bases unmatched: 10. The CDR3 consists of 16 residues. CDR3 nucleotides: TGCGCCAGCAGTATCGGCGGGACAGGGGGTGGCAATGAGCAGTTCTTC. Its protein product is CASSIGGTGGGNEQFF.

This sequence joins TRBV3-1 (or the pseudogene TRBV3-2) and TRBJ2-5; 14 bases agree with TRBD2. V lost 3 bases to trimming and J lost 2 bases; unmatched junction nucleotides: 8. The CDR3 runs 18 residues. The germline V gene encodes CDR1 LGHDT and CDR2 YNNKEL (reference sequence). CDR3 loop: CASSQPGTSGSRQETQYF. CDR3 nucleotides: TGTGCCAGCAGCCAGCCCGGGACTAGCGGGAGTCGGCAAGAGACCCAGTACTTC.

The V and J genes are TRBV6-2 or TRBV6-3 and TRBJ1-5; D remains unclear. CDR3 length equals 14 residues. Trimming took 5 bases from V and 2 from J, leaving 10 bases between them. Germline CDR1 and CDR2: MNHEY and SVGEGT. This CDR3 reads CASSPGNRNQPQHF. CDR3 sequence (DNA): TGTGCCAGCAGTCCCGGGAATCGCAATCAGCCCCAGCATTTT.

The chain has TRBV7-2 and TRBJ2-1, with a possible D match to TRBD2 (7 bases). Per germline, CDR1 SGHTA and CDR2 FQGNSA. The germline V and J ends were trimmed by 5 bases and 3 bases, with 17 bases remaining between them. The CDR3 totals 16 residues. CDR3 sequence: CASSVPRGGGYNEQFF. The CDR3 region has the DNA TGTGCCAGCAGCGTACCGCGAGGGGGGGGCTACAATGAGCAGTTCTTC.

This clone was recorded only once. V is TRBV19 and J is TRBJ2-1, with 7 bases that match TRBD1. CDR1 is LNHDA, CDR2 SQIVND, per germline (reference sequence). V shed 5 bases, J shed 10 bases, and the junction held 11 bases outside the gene matches. The CDR3 is 14 residues long. The CDR3 loop reads CASSSRTGLGEQFF. Here the CDR3 DNA reads TGTGCCAGTAGTTCGAGGACAGGTCTGGGCGAGCAGTTCTTC.

The chain combines TRBV6-5 with TRBJ1-3, with a weak D call TRBD1 (5 bases). The V end was cut by 2 bases, the J end by 4 bases, with 12 bases between. CDR1 is MNHEY, CDR2 SVGAGI, per germline. The CDR3 length is 15 residues. The CDR3 coding sequence is TGTGCCAGCAGTTACAACGCAGGGTCAGGAAACACCATATATTTT. This sequence encodes CASSYNAGSGNTIYF.

The chain couples TRBV18 to TRBJ2-1; 12 bases line up with TRBD2. J gave up 9 bases and V 6 bases, and 12 bases lay outside the gene matches. This CDR3 contains 16 residues. Germline CDR1 and CDR2: KGHSH and LQKENI. CDR3 nucleotides: TGTGCCAGCTCGCCGACTAGCGGGAGTGGTGGGGTTGAGCAGTTCTTC. Translation: CASSPTSGSGGVEQFF.

The chain couples TRBV28 to TRBJ1-1; D is uncertain. This CDR3 is built from 14 residues. Trimming stripped 5 bases from V and 1 base from J, with 11 bases between. Germline CDR1 is MDHEN and CDR2 is SYDVKM. In DNA form, the CDR3 reads TGTGCCAGCAGTACCGGCGGAGGGAACACTGAAGCTTTCTTT. This codes for CASSTGGGNTEAFF. Full variable domain (rest looked up from reference TRBV28 and TRBJ1-1): DVKVTQSSRYLVKRTGEKVFLECVQDMDHENMFWYRQDPGLGLRLIYFSYDVKMKEKGDIPEGYSVSREKKERFSLILESASTNQTSMYLCASSTGGGNTEAFFGQGTRLTVV.

The J gene is TRBJ2-1, the V gene TRBV11-2; D may be TRBD2 (5 bases). Germline V gene lookup returns CDR1 SGHAT and CDR2 FQNNGV. The CDR3 spans 14 residues. The V end was cut by 0 bases, the J end by 12 bases, with 15 bases between. This CDR3 is CASSLDRSGNTQFF. The CDR3 nucleotides are TGTGCCAGCAGCTTAGATAGGTCGGGGAACACGCAGTTCTTC.

The rearrangement joins TRBV15 to TRBJ2-7; possibly TRBD1 for D (6 bases). Germline lookup yields CDR1 LNHNV and CDR2 YYDKDF (reference sequence). The CDR3 is made up of 15 amino acids. V was cut by 4 bases and J by 1 base, with 14 bases left in between. The CDR3 DNA sequence: TGTGCCACCAGCATCCACCGGGACACGTCCTACGAGCAGTACTTC. Residues: CATSIHRDTSYEQYF.